This TCR beta chain came from a study of CD8 T cells in ankylosing spondylitis. Overall study results and limits: Characteristic, it appeared, of ankylosing spondylitis blood was a TCR beta motif of 7 or 8 highly homologous variants. The authors found the disease-linked clones to be CD8+ and relatively rare in peripheral blood. From matched ankylosing spondylitis synovial fluid, disease-linked clones were reportedly recovered at significantly enriched levels.

This clonotype was observed a few times. The target antigen is unknown. Scientists made TCR beta libraries using quantitative 5'-RACE with molecular barcodes. One entry per CDR3 protein, called by TCRdb with MiXCR from the 5' RACE reads. The table lists under 850,000 distinct CDR3 sequences, 15% to 20% of them singletons, with over 15% in the top ten. Sequenced sample: blood, either unsorted or a sorted T cell fraction (not recorded which). The TCR originated in a male donor with ankylosing spondylitis.

This CDR3 reads CSATLLAGVYNEQFF. The CDR3 DNA follows: TGCAGTGCCACTCTACTAGCGGGGGTTTACAATGAGCAGTTCTTC. The chain employs TRBV20-1 and TRBJ2-1; 11 positions agree with TRBD2. This CDR3 comprises 15 residues. Trimming cost V 6 bases and J 4 bases; bases outside gene matches: 8. Germline CDR1 DFQATT, CDR2 SNEGSKA (reference sequence).